These 20 T cell receptor beta chains share one sample of origin, sequenced in a study of T cells in Graves' hyperthyroidism and ophthalmopathy. What was amplified from RNA transcripts were TCR beta CDR3 regions. The TCR CDR3 first-round RT-PCR relied on the HTBI primer set. One entry per CDR3 protein results from TCRdb running MiXCR on the multiplex PCR reads. The data contain about 420,000 distinct CDR3 sequences, around a sixth of them singletons. The source material was blood. These receptors were taken from a woman between 18 and 30 years old with Graves' hyperthyroidism.

This clonotype was recorded at least ten times. This chain connects TRBV28 to TRBJ2-5; 11 bases are shared with TRBD1. The CDR3 runs to 14 residues. Trimming took 4 bases from V and 4 from J; bases not matched to a gene: 2. Germline V gives CDR1 MDHEN, CDR2 SYDVKM. The CDR3 DNA sequence: TGTGCCAGCAGTTCTGGACAGGGGGCAGAGACCCAGTACTTC. As protein: CASSSGQGAETQYF.

Many counts were recorded for this clonotype. DNA for the CDR3: TGCAGTGCTAGGATACTAGCGGGGGGGTTCCAAGAGACCCAGTACTTC. This gives the protein CSARILAGGFQETQYF. The chain couples TRBV20-1 to TRBJ2-5, with 13 bases fitting TRBD2. Per germline, CDR1 DFQATT and CDR2 SNEGSKA (reference sequence). V lost 3 bases and J lost 1; bases outside the gene matches: 5. CDR3 length equals 16 residues.

The chain employs TRBV2 and TRBJ2-5, with TRBD2 matching 10 bases. Germline loops: CDR1 SNHLY, CDR2 FYNNEI. V lost 8 bases to trimming and J lost 5 bases; unmatched junction nucleotides: 5. CDR3 length equals 13 residues. DNA of the CDR3: TGTGCCAGCGGGGGTAGCGGGAGGGAGACCCAGTACTTC. Translating gives CASGGSGRETQYF.

In its sample, this clonotype was seen many times. One end of the junction is discordant with germline, which a read error may explain. The gene calls are TRBV5-1 and TRBJ1-4; 9 bases match TRBD1. There are 14 residues in the CDR3. Germline values: CDR1 SGHRS, CDR2 YFSETQ. The CDR3 DNA sequence: TGTGCCAGCAGCCGGGACAGGGTGAACGAAAAACTGTTTTTT. It encodes CASSRDRVNEKLFF.

This clonotype was seen once. The chain recombines TRBV5-1 with TRBJ2-1, with 7 bases aligning to TRBD1. The CDR3 length is 15 residues. The germline gives CDR1 SGHRS, CDR2 YFSETQ. V lost 0 bases to trimming and J lost 5 bases; unmatched junction nucleotides: 5. The CDR3 coding sequence is TGCGCCAGCAGCTTGGGACAGGGTCTGGACAATGAGCAGTTCTTC. Its protein product is CASSLGQGLDNEQFF.

This clonotype has at least ten counts. The chain links TRBV27 to TRBJ2-1, with TRBD1 as a possible D gene (5 bases). This CDR3 is built from 17 residues. Trimming pared 7 bases from V and 0 bases from J, leaving 19 bases between. Germline values: CDR1 MNHEY, CDR2 SMNVEV (reference sequence). CDR3 amino acids: CASILGPPRGSYNEQFF. The CDR3, as DNA: TGTGCCAGCATTCTAGGACCCCCAAGGGGCTCCTACAATGAGCAGTTCTTC.

The chain joins TRBV27 to TRBJ1-5, with D unclear. This CDR3 contains 14 residues. Looked up from germline, CDR1 is MNHEY and CDR2 is SMNVEV (reference sequence). Trimming stripped 9 bases from V and 1 base from J, with 13 bases between. The CDR3 DNA reads TGTGCCAGTGCTTCCGGGGTGAGCAATCAGCCCCAGCATTTT. Its protein is CASASGVSNQPQHF.

The V and J genes are TRBV3-1 and TRBJ2-3; 10 bases map to TRBD1. The CDR3 is 13 residues long. Looked up from germline, CDR1 is LGHDT and CDR2 is YNNKEL (reference sequence). V trimming: 6 bases; J trimming: 5 bases; junction bases outside the gene matches: 2. CDR3 in amino acids: CASSGTGEDTQYF. The CDR3 nucleotides are TGTGCCAGCAGTGGGACAGGGGAAGATACGCAGTATTTT.

This clonotype was detected many times. The chain links TRBV7-6 to TRBJ2-7; 7 positions agree with TRBD1. Trimming cost V 2 bases and J 4 bases; bases outside gene matches: 8. The V gene's germline CDR1 is SGHVS and CDR2 FNYEAQ. The CDR3 totals 15 residues. The DNA for the CDR3 is TGTGCCAGCAGCTTACAGGGGGATCGGATATACGAGCAGTACTTC. Its protein product is CASSLQGDRIYEQYF.

This clonotype was seen at least ten times. The rearrangement uses TRBV9 and TRBJ2-1, with D unresolved. Germline V gives CDR1 SGDLS, CDR2 YYNGEE. The CDR3 is 15 amino acids. The V end was cut by 0 bases, the J end by 4 bases, with 11 bases between. CDR3 residues: CASSVAAYTYNEQFF. In DNA form, the CDR3 reads TGTGCCAGCAGCGTAGCAGCTTACACTTACAATGAGCAGTTCTTC.

This clonotype came up many times. This sequence joins TRBV20-1 and TRBJ2-5; D call uncertain. Germline CDR1 DFQATT, CDR2 SNEGSKA (reference sequence). This CDR3 comprises 18 residues. The germline V and J ends were trimmed by 0 bases and 0 bases, with 20 bases remaining between them. The CDR3 region has the DNA TGCAGTGCTAGAGATGAACTCCCTTCGGTAGCCTACCAAGAGACCCAGTACTTC. It yields the protein CSARDELPSVAYQETQYF.

This clonotype has only a few counts. This sequence joins TRBV6-1 and TRBJ1-4; possibly TRBD1 for D (5 bases). Between the trimmed V and J ends, which lost 4 bases and 5 bases, there was a span of 11 bases. This CDR3 has 14 amino acids. CDR1 MNHNS and CDR2 SASEGT come from the germline V gene. The CDR3 DNA reads TGTGCCAGCAGTGGAGGACAAGAGAATGAAAAACTGTTTTTT. This codes for CASSGGQENEKLFF.

CDR3 DNA: TGTGCCAGCGCGGGTGGGTATTCCTACGAGCAGTACTTC. This gives the protein CASAGGYSYEQYF. The chain is built from TRBV19 and TRBJ2-7, with a possible D match to TRBD2 (5 bases). The germline V gene encodes CDR1 LNHDA and CDR2 SQIVND (reference sequence). This CDR3 is built from 13 residues. Trimming stripped 9 bases from V and 1 base from J, with 13 bases between.

This clonotype was seen a handful of times. This chain links TRBV20-1 with TRBJ1-5, with D perhaps TRBD1 (6 bases). With 3 bases removed from V and 2 bases from J, the gap between germline ends came to 17 bases. The CDR3 is 16 amino acids. Germline V gene sequence: CDR1 DFQATT, CDR2 SNEGSKA (reference sequence). CDR3 coding DNA: TGCAGTGCTAGTAGGGGGTTGGGTAGGGGCAATCAGCCCCAGCATTTT. This encodes CSASRGLGRGNQPQHF.

The chain is built from TRBV7-2 and TRBJ1-1, with TRBD1 matching 10 bases. The germline V gene encodes CDR1 SGHTA and CDR2 FQGNSA. This CDR3 has 15 amino acids. V shed 6 bases and J 6 bases; nucleotides not matched to a gene: 10. The CDR3 reads CASSPTGTGVSEAFF. The CDR3 DNA reads as TGTGCCAGCAGTCCTACCGGGACAGGGGTGTCTGAAGCTTTCTTT.

This clonotype was recorded at least ten times. The chain's CDR3 is CASSVDEGTNEKLFF. DNA for the CDR3: TGTGCCAGCAGCGTAGATGAGGGAACTAATGAAAAACTGTTTTTT. The chain combines TRBV9 with TRBJ1-4; D unclear. The germline V and J ends were trimmed by 0 bases and 1 base, with 7 bases remaining between them. CDR3 length: 15 amino acids. Germline CDR1 SGDLS, CDR2 YYNGEE.

This clonotype has ten or more counts. The rearrangement uses TRBV29-1 and TRBJ2-7, with a possible D match to TRBD1 (6 bases). The CDR3 loop spans 12 amino acids. CDR1 SQVTM and CDR2 ANQGSEA come from the germline V gene. The ends were cut back, 2 bases at V and 6 bases at J, with 11 bases in the middle. CDR3 amino acids: CSVEKAGVEQYF. As DNA, the CDR3 is TGCAGCGTTGAAAAAGCAGGGGTCGAGCAGTACTTC.

This clonotype appeared a few times. This sequence may be a read error, since a much larger clone differs from it by one base. V usage is TRBV28 and J usage is TRBJ2-1; 8 bases match TRBD1. The CDR3 spans 15 residues. From germline, CDR1 is MDHEN and CDR2 SYDVKM. Losses at the gene ends were 2 bases for V and 9 bases for J; bases not matched to a gene: 9. CDR3 residues: CASSLAAGGLSEQFF. The DNA of the CDR3 is TGTGCCAGCAGTTTAGCGGCAGGGGGCCTGAGTGAGCAGTTCTTC.

This clonotype has at least ten counts. The V gene is TRBV7-9, the J gene TRBJ2-7; 8 bases are a match to TRBD2. This CDR3 spans 15 amino acids. The V gene end was trimmed by 4 bases and the J gene end by 5 bases; junction bases not matched to a gene: 10. Germline V gives CDR1 SEHNR, CDR2 FQNEAQ (reference sequence). CDR3 nucleotide sequence: TGTGCCAGCAGCTCGCCTAGCGGGCCGTCCCACGAGCAGTACTTC. It codes for CASSSPSGPSHEQYF.

This clonotype was detected many times. The V call is TRBV28, the J call TRBJ2-7; weak D call: TRBD2 (5 bases). The CDR3 covers 15 residues. Germline values: CDR1 MDHEN, CDR2 SYDVKM. V shed 1 base and J shed 6 bases, with 16 bases lying between them. The DNA of the CDR3 is TGTGCCAGCAGTTTATCCTCCGTGCGAGGGTTCGAGCAGTACTTC. Translation gives CASSLSSVRGFEQYF.